These 24 T cell receptor beta chains originate from one sample sequenced in a study of T cell repertoires in ileal Crohn's disease. Sequencing used immunoSEQ multiplex PCR; TCRdb keeps in-frame clones, though not all of them. Of 3,000 to 5,000 clones detected, roughly 85% appear once; the ten largest clones hold over 10%. Time point meaning: neoterminal ileum biopsy at postoperative endoscopy, about 6 months after surgery. Material for sequencing was ileal tissue. Receptors originate from an adult with Crohn's disease.

V and J are TRBV19 and TRBJ2-7; 12 bases agree with TRBD2. CDR1 is LNHDA, CDR2 SQIVND, per germline (reference sequence). The junction had 2 bases not matched to a gene; V was cut back by 4 bases and J by 1 base. The CDR3 is 15 amino acids. CDR3 loop: CASSTTSGGSYEQYF. The DNA of the CDR3 is TGTGCCAGTAGTACCACTAGCGGGGGGTCCTACGAGCAGTACTTC.

This clone was seen only a few times. V usage is TRBV25-1 and J usage is TRBJ1-1; a weak D match, TRBD1 (6 bases). From germline, CDR1 is MGHDK and CDR2 SYGVNS. V shed 6 bases and J shed 6 bases, with 17 bases lying between them. The CDR3 has 14 residues. CDR3 amino acids: CASRKQGGVAEAFF. Here the CDR3 DNA reads TGTGCCAGCAGGAAACAGGGCGGTGTCGCTGAAGCTTTCTTT.

This clone was recorded only once. The chain is built from TRBV9 and TRBJ2-3, with 9 bases identical to TRBD2. V gave up 5 bases and J gave up 3 bases; unmatched junction bases: 10. Per the germline V gene, CDR1 is SGDLS and CDR2 is YYNGEE. The CDR3 length is 16 residues. CDR3: CASSDGSGGFTDTQYF. In DNA, the CDR3 is TGTGCCAGCAGTGATGGTAGCGGGGGATTTACAGATACGCAGTATTTT. Filled out from reference TRBV9 and TRBJ2-3, the complete variable domain reads DSGVTQTPKHLITATGQRVTLRCSPRSGDLSVYWYQQSLDQGLQFLIQYYNGEERAKGNILERFSAQQFPDLHSELNLSSLELGDSALYFCASSDGSGGFTDTQYFGPGTRLTVL.

The CDR3 sequence: CASRDSTGPYATNEKLFF. CDR3 bases: TGTGCCAGCAGGGACTCGACAGGCCCCTATGCAACTAATGAAAAACTGTTTTTT. The chain has TRBV28 and TRBJ1-4; tentatively, D is TRBD1 (6 bases). In germline, CDR1 is MDHEN, CDR2 SYDVKM. The CDR3 covers 18 residues. With 6 bases removed from V and 0 bases from J, the gap between germline ends came to 20 bases.

CDR3 nucleotide sequence: TGCGCCAGCAGCTTGGCCCCGGGGGGATGGACTGAAGCTTTCTTT. Encoded protein: CASSLAPGGWTEAFF. The gene calls are TRBV5-1 and TRBJ1-1; D might be TRBD1 (5 bases). Trimming took 0 bases from V and 5 from J, leaving 14 bases between them. Germline loops: CDR1 SGHRS, CDR2 YFSETQ. The CDR3 is made up of 15 amino acids.

The chain recombines TRBV18 with TRBJ2-7; 9 bases map to TRBD1. From germline, CDR1 is KGHSH and CDR2 LQKENI. The CDR3 is 14 amino acids. After removal of 2 bases from V and 7 bases from J, the junction contained 6 bases not matched to a gene. The CDR3 sequence is CASSPATGGGEQYF. The DNA for the CDR3 is TGTGCCAGCTCACCAGCGACAGGGGGAGGGGAGCAGTACTTC.

The DNA for the CDR3 is TGTGCCAGCAGTACCAGGACAGCTGAAGCTTTCTTT. Protein product: CASSTRTAEAFF. The chain has TRBV27 and TRBJ1-1, with a tentative D call TRBD1 (6 bases). Trimming took off 5 bases at V and 6 bases at J, with 10 bases between the two ends. CDR1 and CDR2 from the germline V gene are MNHEY and SMNVEV (reference sequence). CDR3 length equals 12 residues.

This clone qualifies as large (0.1 to 1%). The chain employs TRBV7-3 and TRBJ2-7, with TRBD1 matching 10 bases. CDR1 SGHTA and CDR2 FQGTGA come from the germline V gene. This CDR3 region has 14 residues. J gave up 7 bases and V 3 bases, and 6 bases lay outside the gene matches. DNA of the CDR3: TGTGCCAGCAGCTTGGGACAGGGGATAGGGGAGCAGTACTTC. Its translation is CASSLGQGIGEQYF.

The rearrangement links TRBV7-6 to TRBJ2-1; D is ambiguous. CDR1 and CDR2 (germline): SGHVS, FNYEAQ. V was cut by 3 bases and J by 0 bases, with 9 bases left in between. The CDR3 extends over 15 amino acids. In DNA, the CDR3 is TGTGCCAGCAGCTTCGTAGTGGTCTCCTACAATGAGCAGTTCTTC. As protein: CASSFVVVSYNEQFF.

In this sample, this clone turned up a few times. The chain is built from TRBV7-2 and TRBJ2-1; 8 nucleotides match TRBD2. This CDR3 has 13 amino acids. The V and J ends lost 5 bases and 15 bases, in that order; junction bases with no gene match: 12. Germline-derived CDR1 and CDR2 are SGHTA and FQGNSA. CDR3 region: CASSQTLAGMRFF. The CDR3 coding sequence is TGTGCCAGCAGCCAAACCTTAGCGGGGATGAGGTTCTTC.

Remarks on this clone: Other DNA sequences in this specimen translate into the identical CDR3. The rearrangement uses TRBV9 and TRBJ1-1, with a weak D call TRBD1 (5 bases). The V gene's germline CDR1 is SGDLS and CDR2 YYNGEE. The CDR3 is 15 amino acids. The V end lost 0 bases, the J end lost 4 bases, and 13 bases lay between the germline ends. The CDR3 here is CASSVGPGLFTEAFF. DNA for the CDR3: TGTGCCAGCAGCGTAGGTCCAGGGTTGTTCACTGAAGCTTTCTTT.

The V gene is TRBV4-2, the J gene TRBJ2-3; tentatively, D is TRBD2 (5 bases). In germline, CDR1 is LGHNA, CDR2 YNFKEQ. This CDR3 spans 15 amino acids. V lost 0 bases and J 2 bases, leaving 9 bases between the germline ends. Written as DNA, the CDR3 is TGTGCCAGCAGCCAAGAGAAGCGGACCACAGATACGCAGTATTTT. This codes for CASSQEKRTTDTQYF.

V is TRBV4-1 and J is TRBJ2-7, with TRBD2 as a possible D gene (6 bases). Trimming removed 4 bases from V and 0 bases from J, with 13 bases in between. The CDR3 runs to 15 residues. Per germline, CDR1 MGHRA and CDR2 YSYEKL. The CDR3, as DNA: TGCGCCAGCAGCCTGGGGACTTCTAGCTCCTACGAGCAGTACTTC. It codes for CASSLGTSSSYEQYF.

The chain has TRBV5-8 and TRBJ2-7, with 7 nucleotides matching TRBD1. CDR3 size: 15 residues. V trimming: 4 bases; J trimming: 3 bases; junction bases outside the gene matches: 10. The germline gives CDR1 SGHTS, CDR2 YDEGEE. CDR3 loop: CASSRRTGSGYEQYF. Here the CDR3 DNA reads TGTGCCAGCAGCAGAAGGACAGGCTCAGGCTACGAGCAGTACTTC.

This clone was seen only once. The chain joins TRBV6-5 to TRBJ1-1; weak D call: TRBD1 (5 bases). The CDR3 has 11 amino acids. Trimming pared 7 bases from V and 7 bases from J, leaving 10 bases between. The germline V gene encodes CDR1 MNHEY and CDR2 SVGAGI. CDR3 region: CASTGGVEAFF. In DNA form, the CDR3 reads TGTGCCAGCACCGGGGGGGTTGAAGCTTTCTTT.

This rearrangement joins TRBV5-6 to TRBJ2-5, with TRBD2 matching 8 bases. The CDR3 is 16 residues long. After removal of 4 bases from V and 0 bases from J, the junction contained 8 bases not matched to a gene. Looked up from germline, CDR1 is SGHDT and CDR2 is YYEEEE. The CDR3 nucleotides read TGTGCCAGCAGCGCCTATAGCGGGGACAACCAAGAGACCCAGTACTTC. Translating gives CASSAYSGDNQETQYF.

The chain couples TRBV19 to TRBJ1-2; 9 nucleotides agree with TRBD1. J lost 5 bases, V lost 8 bases, and 12 bases had no gene match. The CDR3 has 15 residues. The germline CDR1 and CDR2 sequences are LNHDA and SQIVND (reference sequence). The CDR3 region is CASSAYTGGGYGYTF. Written as DNA, the CDR3 is TGTGCCAGTTCCGCTTATACAGGGGGCGGATATGGCTACACCTTC.

The CDR3 DNA reads TGTGCCAGCACCAGCGGGGTATCCCAGCCCCAGCATTTT. As protein: CASTSGVSQPQHF. The J gene is TRBJ1-5, the V gene TRBV2; D unclear. Germline V lookup: CDR1 SNHLY, CDR2 FYNNEI. The CDR3 length is 13 residues. V gave up 7 bases and J gave up 7 bases, with 14 bases separating them. The full variable domain, with the rest looked up from reference TRBV2 and TRBJ1-5, is EPEVTQTPSHQVTQMGQEVILRCVPISNHLYFYWYRQILGQKVEFLVSFYNNEISEKSEIFDDQFSVERPDGSNFTLKIRSTKLEDSAMYFCASTSGVSQPQHFGDGTRLSIL.

The chain uses TRBV2 and TRBJ2-1; D not resolved. Germline CDR1 reads SNHLY; CDR2 reads FYNNEI. V gave up 7 bases and J gave up 0 bases, with 7 bases separating them. The CDR3 runs 13 residues. The CDR3 loop is CASMTSSYNEQFF. CDR3 nucleotide sequence: TGTGCCAGCATGACAAGCTCCTACAATGAGCAGTTCTTC. Drawing the rest from reference TRBV2 and TRBJ2-1, the complete variable domain is EPEVTQTPSHQVTQMGQEVILRCVPISNHLYFYWYRQILGQKVEFLVSFYNNEISEKSEIFDDQFSVERPDGSNFTLKIRSTKLEDSAMYFCASMTSSYNEQFFGPGTRLTVL.

In its sample, this clone was seen a few times. This chain joins TRBV6-4 and TRBJ2-2; 7 bases map to TRBD1. The CDR3 contains 14 residues. The V segment lost 3 bases and the J segment 7 bases; nucleotides outside the gene matches: 5. Germline CDR1 reads MRHNA; CDR2 reads SNTAGT. This CDR3 reads CASSETGEVGELFF. The CDR3 DNA sequence: TGTGCCAGCAGTGAAACAGGGGAAGTCGGGGAGCTGTTTTTT.

The V gene is TRBV11-2, the J gene TRBJ2-7; D may be TRBD2 (6 bases). This CDR3 region has 16 residues. Per the germline V gene, CDR1 is SGHAT and CDR2 is FQNNGV. V lost 5 bases and J lost 1, with 18 bases in between. In DNA, the CDR3 is TGTGCCAGCAGCCAATGGGGCGGGACCGCTTCCTACGAGCAGTACTTC. Amino acid sequence: CASSQWGGTASYEQYF.

The chain joins TRBV6-1 to TRBJ2-7, with D possibly matching TRBD2 (6 bases). Trimming removed 7 bases from V and 3 bases from J, with 13 bases in between. CDR1 and CDR2 from the germline V gene are MNHNS and SASEGT. The CDR3 spans 13 residues. Here the CDR3 DNA reads TGTGCCAGCAACCGGGACTTATACTACGAGCAGTACTTC. This gives the protein CASNRDLYYEQYF.

The rearrangement links TRBV13 to TRBJ1-1, with 9 bases matching TRBD1. Trimming took 7 bases from V and 2 from J; bases not matched to a gene: 5. Germline values: CDR1 PRHDT, CDR2 FYEKMQ (reference sequence). The CDR3 has 14 amino acids. The CDR3 region is CASTTGQGNTEAFF. CDR3 DNA: TGTGCCAGCACCACGGGACAGGGAAACACTGAAGCTTTCTTT.

This clone was seen once. Sequence at one end of the junction differs from germline and may be a read error. The V and J genes are TRBV7-7 and TRBJ2-2; D remains unclear. Looked up from germline, CDR1 is SSHAT and CDR2 is FNYEAQ (reference sequence). The CDR3 loop spans 14 amino acids. CDR3 sequence (DNA): TGTGCTAGCAGCTTAGATCTGGGCTCAGGGGAGCTGTTTTTT. Protein product: CASSLDLGSGELFF.